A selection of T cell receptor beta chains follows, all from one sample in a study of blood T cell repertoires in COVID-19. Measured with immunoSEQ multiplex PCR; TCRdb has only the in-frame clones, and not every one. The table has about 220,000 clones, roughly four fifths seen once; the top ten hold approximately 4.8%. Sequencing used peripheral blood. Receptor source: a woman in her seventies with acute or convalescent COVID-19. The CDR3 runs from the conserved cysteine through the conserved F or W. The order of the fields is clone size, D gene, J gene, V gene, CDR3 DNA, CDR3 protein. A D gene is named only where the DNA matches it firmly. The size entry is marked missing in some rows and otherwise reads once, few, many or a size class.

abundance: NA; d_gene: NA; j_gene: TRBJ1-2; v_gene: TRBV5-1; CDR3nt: TGCGCCAGCAGCTTAATGGACAGTCGTACCGATGGCTACACCTTC; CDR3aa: CASSLMDSRTDGYTF
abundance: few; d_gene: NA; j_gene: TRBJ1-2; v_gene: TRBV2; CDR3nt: TGTGCCAGCAGTGACCCATCCAACGGCTATGGCTACACCTTC; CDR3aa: CASSDPSNGYGYTF
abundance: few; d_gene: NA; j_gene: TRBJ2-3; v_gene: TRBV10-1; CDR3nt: TGCGCCAGTGGACATTCCGGCACAGATACGCAGTATTTT; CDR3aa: CASGHSGTDTQYF
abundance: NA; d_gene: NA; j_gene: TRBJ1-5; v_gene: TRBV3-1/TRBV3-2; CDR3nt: TGTGCCAGCAGCCAGCAGGGAGGAGGCAATCAGCCCCAGCATTTT; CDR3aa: CASSQQGGGNQPQHF
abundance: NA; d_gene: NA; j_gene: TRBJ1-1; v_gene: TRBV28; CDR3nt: TGTGCCAGCAGTTCCAGCCTAAGGGAGCACATGAACACTGAAGCTTTCTTT; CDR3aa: CASSSSLREHMNTEAFF
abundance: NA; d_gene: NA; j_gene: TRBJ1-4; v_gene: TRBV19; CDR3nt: TGTGCCAGTAGTGCCAGGGCCGCCCGGCATGAAAAACTGTTTTTT; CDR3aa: CASSARAARHEKLFF
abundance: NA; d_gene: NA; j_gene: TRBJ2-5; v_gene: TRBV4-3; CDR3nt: TGCGCCAGCAGCCAACTTGGGGGAGGAGAGACCCAGTACTTC; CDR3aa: CASSQLGGGETQYF
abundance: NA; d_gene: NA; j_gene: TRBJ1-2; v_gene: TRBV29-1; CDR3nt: TGCAGCGTTGAAGACAGGCCGAGCTATGGCTACACCTTC; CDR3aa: CSVEDRPSYGYTF
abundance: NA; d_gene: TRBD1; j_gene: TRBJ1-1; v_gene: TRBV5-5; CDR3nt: TGTGCCAGCAGCCCGCCCCGACAGGGAAACACTGAAGCTTTCTTT; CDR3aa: CASSPPRQGNTEAFF
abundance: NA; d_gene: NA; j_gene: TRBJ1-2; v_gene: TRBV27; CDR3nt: TGTGCCAGCAGTTTTGCCGGGGACGGAGGGGGCTACACCTTC; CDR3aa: CASSFAGDGGGYTF
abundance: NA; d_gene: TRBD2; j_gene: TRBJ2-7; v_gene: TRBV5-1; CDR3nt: TGCGCCAGCAGCTTGGGACTAGCGGGGGCCTACGAGCAGTACTTC; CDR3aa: CASSLGLAGAYEQYF
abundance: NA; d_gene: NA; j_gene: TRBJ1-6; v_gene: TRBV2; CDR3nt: TGTGCCAGCAGTGACAGGACTACTAATTCACCCCTCCACTTT; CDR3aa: CASSDRTTNSPLHF
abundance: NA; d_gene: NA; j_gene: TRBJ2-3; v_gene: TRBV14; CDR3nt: TGTGCCAGCAGCTCAGGGGCACGGGCCACAGATACGCAGTATTTT; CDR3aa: CASSSGARATDTQYF
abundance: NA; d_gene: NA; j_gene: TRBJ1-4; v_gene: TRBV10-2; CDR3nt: TGCGCCAGCACTTCACCGGGACGGGAGGAAAAACTGTTTTTT; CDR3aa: CASTSPGREEKLFF
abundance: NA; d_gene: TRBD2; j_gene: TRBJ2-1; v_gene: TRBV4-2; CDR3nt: TGTGCCAGCAGCCAAGATCAAGCGGGGGCGATCAGTGAGCAGTTCTTC; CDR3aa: CASSQDQAGAISEQFF
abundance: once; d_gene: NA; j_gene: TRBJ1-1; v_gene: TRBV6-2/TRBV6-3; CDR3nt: TGTGCCAGCAGTTACAGGCCGCTTAGGCAGGGAAACACTGAAGCTTTCTTT; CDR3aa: CASSYRPLRQGNTEAFF
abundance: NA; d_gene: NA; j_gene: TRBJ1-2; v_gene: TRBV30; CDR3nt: TGTGCCTGGAGTGGGAGGTACGCTGGCTACACCTTC; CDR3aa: CAWSGRYAGYTF
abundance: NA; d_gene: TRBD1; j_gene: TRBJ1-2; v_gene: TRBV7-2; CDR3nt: TGTGCCAGCAGCCGGACAGGAAGATTCTATGGCTACACCTTC; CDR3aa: CASSRTGRFYGYTF
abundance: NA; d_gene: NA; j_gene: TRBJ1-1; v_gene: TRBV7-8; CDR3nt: TGTGCCAGCAGCTTAGCGGGGGCCTTGAACACTGAAGCTTTCTTT; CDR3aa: CASSLAGALNTEAFF
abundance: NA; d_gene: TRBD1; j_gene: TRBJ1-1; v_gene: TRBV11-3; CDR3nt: TGTGCCAGCAGCTTAGGTACAGGGGTGAACACTGAAGCTTTCTTT; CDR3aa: CASSLGTGVNTEAFF
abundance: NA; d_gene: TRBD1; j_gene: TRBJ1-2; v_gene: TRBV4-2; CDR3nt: TGTGCCAGCAGCCAAGATCGACAGGGGGGCAGAAGCTATGGCTACACCTTC; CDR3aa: CASSQDRQGGRSYGYTF
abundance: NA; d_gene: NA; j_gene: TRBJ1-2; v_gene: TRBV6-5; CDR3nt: TGCCAAGTGGGGAGGAACTATGGCTACACCTTC; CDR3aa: CQVGRNYGYTF
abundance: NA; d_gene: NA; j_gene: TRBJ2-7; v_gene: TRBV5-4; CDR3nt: TGTGCCAGCAGCCCGACAGGTGCTTCCTACGAGCAGTACTTC; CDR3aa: CASSPTGASYEQYF
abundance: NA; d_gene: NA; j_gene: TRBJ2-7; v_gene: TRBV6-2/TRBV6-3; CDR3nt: TGTGCCAGCAGTTACGCGGGGCTTCGGGGTAACTACGAGCAGTACTTC; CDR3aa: CASSYAGLRGNYEQYF
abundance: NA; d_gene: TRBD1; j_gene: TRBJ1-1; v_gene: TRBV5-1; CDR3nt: TGCGCCAGCAGCCCGTCAGGGGGCTTTACTGAAGCTTTCTTT; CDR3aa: CASSPSGGFTEAFF
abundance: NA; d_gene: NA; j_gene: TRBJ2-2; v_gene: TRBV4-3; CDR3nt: TGCGCCAGCAGCCAAGTCACGGGGACCGGGGAGCTGTTTTTT; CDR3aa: CASSQVTGTGELFF
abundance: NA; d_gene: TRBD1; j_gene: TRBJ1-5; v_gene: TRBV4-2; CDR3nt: TGTGCCAGCAGCCAAGTAAAAGGGGGACAGGGGGCGAGATGGAATCAGCCCCAGCATTTT; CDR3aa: CASSQVKGGQGARWNQPQHF
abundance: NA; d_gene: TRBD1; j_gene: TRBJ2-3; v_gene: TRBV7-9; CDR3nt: TGTGCCAGCAGCTTAGAACCAGGGGGAGATACGCAGTATTTT; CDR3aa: CASSLEPGGDTQYF
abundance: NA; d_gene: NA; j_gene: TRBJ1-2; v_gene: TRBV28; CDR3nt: TGTGCCAGCAGCCCCGAGACAGCTTATGGCTACACCTTC; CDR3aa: CASSPETAYGYTF
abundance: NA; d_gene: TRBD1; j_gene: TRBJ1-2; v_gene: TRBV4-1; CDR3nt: TGCGCCAGCAGCCAAGTCGACAGGGGATATGCTGGCTACACCTTC; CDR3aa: CASSQVDRGYAGYTF
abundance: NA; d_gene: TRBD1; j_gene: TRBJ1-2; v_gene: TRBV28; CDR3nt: TGTGCCATAGGGACAGGCACTGTCTATGGCTACACCTTC; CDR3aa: CAIGTGTVYGYTF
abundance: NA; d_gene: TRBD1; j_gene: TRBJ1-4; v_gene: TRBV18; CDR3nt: TGTGCCAGCTCACAGGGGGCCACTAATGAAAAACTGTTTTTT; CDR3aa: CASSQGATNEKLFF